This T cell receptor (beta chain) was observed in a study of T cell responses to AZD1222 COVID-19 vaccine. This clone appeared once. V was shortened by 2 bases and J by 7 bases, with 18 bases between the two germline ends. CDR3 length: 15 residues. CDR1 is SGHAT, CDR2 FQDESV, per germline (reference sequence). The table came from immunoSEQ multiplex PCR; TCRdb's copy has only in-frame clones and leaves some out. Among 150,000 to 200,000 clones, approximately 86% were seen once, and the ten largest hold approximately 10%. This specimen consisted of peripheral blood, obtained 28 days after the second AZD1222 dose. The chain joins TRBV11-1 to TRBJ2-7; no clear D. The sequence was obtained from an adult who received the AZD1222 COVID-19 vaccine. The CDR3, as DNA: TGTGCCAGCAGCTTACTGACACCGGGCCCCGGGGAGCAGTACTTC. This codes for CASSLLTPGPGEQYF. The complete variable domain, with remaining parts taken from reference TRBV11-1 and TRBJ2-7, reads EAEVAQSPRYKITEKSQAVAFWCDPISGHATLYWYRQILGQGPELLVQFQDESVVDDSQLPKDRFSAERLKGVDSTLKIQPAELGDSAMYLCASSLLTPGPGEQYFGPGTRLTVT.